This T cell receptor beta chain was sequenced in a study of beta chain features in type 1 diabetes. Study as a whole: All samples together contributed 107,917,701 sorted cells for examination. Study-wide points: The naive, central memory and Treg TCRB repertoires of patients appeared to be more similar to one another than those of healthy donors.

Sorted populations all exceeded 95% purity. Reverse transcribing all isolated RNA meant expressed TCRB transcripts were sequenced. Sequencing used immunoSEQ multiplex PCR; TCRdb keeps in-frame clones, though not all of them. The sample has fewer than 250,000 clones; roughly 14% are singletons. The CDR3 has 14 residues. Germline V lookup: CDR1 ENHRY, CDR2 SYGVKD. V was trimmed by 2 bases and J by 3 bases, leaving 9 bases between them. In the case of this clone: No antigen is known for it.

This receptor was identified in a middle-aged woman in good health. The sample taken for sequencing was naive CD4+ T cells from blood. The V and J genes are TRBV10-3 and TRBJ2-3; TRBD2 might be the D (5 bases). The CDR3 protein is CAISEGTGTDTQYF. The CDR3 region has the DNA TGTGCCATCAGTGAGGGTACGGGAACAGATACGCAGTATTTT.